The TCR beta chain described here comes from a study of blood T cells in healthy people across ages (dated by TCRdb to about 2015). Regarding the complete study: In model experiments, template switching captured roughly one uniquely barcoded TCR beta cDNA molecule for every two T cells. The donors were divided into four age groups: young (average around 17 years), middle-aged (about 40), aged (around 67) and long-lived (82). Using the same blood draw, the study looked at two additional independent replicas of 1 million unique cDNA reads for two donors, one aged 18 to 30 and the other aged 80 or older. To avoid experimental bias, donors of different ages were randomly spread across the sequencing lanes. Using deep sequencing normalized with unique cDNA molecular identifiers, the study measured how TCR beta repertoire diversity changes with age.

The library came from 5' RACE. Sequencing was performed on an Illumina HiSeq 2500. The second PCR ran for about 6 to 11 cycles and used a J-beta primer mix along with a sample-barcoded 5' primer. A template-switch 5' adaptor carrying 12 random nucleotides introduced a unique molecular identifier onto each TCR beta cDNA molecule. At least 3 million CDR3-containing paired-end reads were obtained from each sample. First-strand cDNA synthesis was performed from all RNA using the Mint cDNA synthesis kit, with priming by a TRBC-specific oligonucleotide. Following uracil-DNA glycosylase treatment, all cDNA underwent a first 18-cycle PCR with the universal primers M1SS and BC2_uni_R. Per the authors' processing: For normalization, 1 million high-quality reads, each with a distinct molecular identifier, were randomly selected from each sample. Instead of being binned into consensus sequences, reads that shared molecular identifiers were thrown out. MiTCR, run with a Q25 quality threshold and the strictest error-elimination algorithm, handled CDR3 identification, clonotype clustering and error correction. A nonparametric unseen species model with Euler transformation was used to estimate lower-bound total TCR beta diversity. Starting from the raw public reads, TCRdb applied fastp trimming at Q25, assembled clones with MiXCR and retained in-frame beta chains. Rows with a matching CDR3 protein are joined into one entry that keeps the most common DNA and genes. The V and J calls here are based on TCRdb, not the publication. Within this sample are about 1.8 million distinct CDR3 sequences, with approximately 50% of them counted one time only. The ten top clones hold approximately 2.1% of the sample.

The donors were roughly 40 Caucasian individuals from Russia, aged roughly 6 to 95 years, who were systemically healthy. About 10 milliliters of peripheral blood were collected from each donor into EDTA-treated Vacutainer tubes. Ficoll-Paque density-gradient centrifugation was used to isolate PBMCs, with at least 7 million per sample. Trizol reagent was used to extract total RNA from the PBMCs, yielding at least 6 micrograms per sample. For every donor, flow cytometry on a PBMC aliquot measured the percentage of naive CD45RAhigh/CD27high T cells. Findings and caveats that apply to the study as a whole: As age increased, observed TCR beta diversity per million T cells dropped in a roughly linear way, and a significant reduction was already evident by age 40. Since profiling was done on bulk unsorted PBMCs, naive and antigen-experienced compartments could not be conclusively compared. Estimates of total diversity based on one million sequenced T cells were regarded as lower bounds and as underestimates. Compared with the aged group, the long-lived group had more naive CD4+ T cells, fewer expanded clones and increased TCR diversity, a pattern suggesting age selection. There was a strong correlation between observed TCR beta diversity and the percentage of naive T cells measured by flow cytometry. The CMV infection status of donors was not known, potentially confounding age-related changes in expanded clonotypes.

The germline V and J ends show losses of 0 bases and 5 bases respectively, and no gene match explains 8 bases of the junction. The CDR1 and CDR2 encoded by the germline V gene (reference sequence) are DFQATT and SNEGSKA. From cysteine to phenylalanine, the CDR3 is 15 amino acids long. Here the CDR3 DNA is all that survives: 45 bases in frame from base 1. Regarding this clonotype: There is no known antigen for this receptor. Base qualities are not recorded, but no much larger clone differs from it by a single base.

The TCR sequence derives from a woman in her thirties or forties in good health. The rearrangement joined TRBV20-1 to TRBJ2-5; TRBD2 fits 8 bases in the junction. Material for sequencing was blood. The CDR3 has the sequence CSARDVSGAVETQYF. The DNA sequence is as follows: TGCAGTGCTAGAGATGTTAGCGGGGCGGTGGAGACCCAGTACTTC.